The clone carrying this T cell receptor beta chain was seen at least ten times. Its specificity is not known. The use of a sample-barcoded 5' primer and a J-beta primer mix characterized a second PCR of roughly 6 to 12 cycles. Tags on each cDNA molecule came from a template-switch adaptor with 12 random nucleotides. TCRdb re-analysed the 5' RACE reads in MiXCR, keeping a single row per CDR3 protein. The sample consists of some 1.4 million distinct CDR3 sequences, around 42% of them appearing once. The data were obtained in a study of blood T cells in healthy people across ages. Broader study findings: Older age coincided with a roughly linear decline in TCR beta diversity per million T cells.

In terms of origin and age, donors were healthy Caucasian individuals from Russia aged 6 to 90. There are 16 residues in the CDR3. Looked up from germline, CDR1 is MNHEY and CDR2 is SMNVEV (reference sequence). Losses at the gene ends were 4 bases for V and 4 bases for J; bases not matched to a gene: 3. The TCR was taken from a woman aged 18-35 years in good health. Sequencing used blood. The chain links TRBV27 to TRBJ2-1, with 14 bases lining up with TRBD2. CDR3 residues: CASSSRTSGRYNEQFF. The CDR3 region has the DNA TGTGCCAGCAGTTCCCGGACTAGCGGGAGGTACAATGAGCAGTTCTTC.